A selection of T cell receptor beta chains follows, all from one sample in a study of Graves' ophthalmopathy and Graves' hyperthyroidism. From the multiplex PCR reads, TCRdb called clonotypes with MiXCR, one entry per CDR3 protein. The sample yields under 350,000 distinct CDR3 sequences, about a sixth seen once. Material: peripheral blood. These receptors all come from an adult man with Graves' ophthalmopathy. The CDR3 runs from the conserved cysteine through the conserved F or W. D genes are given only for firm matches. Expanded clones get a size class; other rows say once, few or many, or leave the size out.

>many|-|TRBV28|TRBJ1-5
TGTGCCAGCAGTTCAGGGAATTATCAGCCCCAGCATTTT
CASSSGNYQPQHF
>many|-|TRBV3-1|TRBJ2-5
TGTGCCAGCAGCCCCGGGACACCTTTCCAAGAGACCCAGTACTTC
CASSPGTPFQETQYF
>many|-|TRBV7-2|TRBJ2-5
TGTGCCAGCAGCTTAAAACGCCTTACCCAAGAGACCCAGTACTTC
CASSLKRLTQETQYF
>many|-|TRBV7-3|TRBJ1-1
TGTGCCAGCAGCCCATACATGGTCACTGAAGCTTTCTTT
CASSPYMVTEAFF
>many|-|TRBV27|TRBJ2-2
TGTGCCAGCAGTTTAATCGGGGATGAGCTGTTTTTT
CASSLIGDELFF
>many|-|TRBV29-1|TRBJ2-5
TGCAGCGTTGAAAGGGCAGGGTTCCAAGAGACCCAGTACTTC
CSVERAGFQETQYF
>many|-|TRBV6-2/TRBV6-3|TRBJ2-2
TGTGCCAGCAGTCGCCAGGGGTACACCGGGGAGCTGTTTTTT
CASSRQGYTGELFF
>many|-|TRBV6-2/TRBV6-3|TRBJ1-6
TGTGCCAGCAGTTACCTGCAGGGGAATTCACCCCTCCACTTT
CASSYLQGNSPLHF
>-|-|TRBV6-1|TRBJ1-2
TGTGCCAGCAGTGCGGCACAGTCCTATGGCTACACCTTC
CASSAAQSYGYTF
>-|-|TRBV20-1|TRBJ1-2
TGCAGTGCTAGAGACAAGGGGACGGGGGATGGCTACACCTTC
CSARDKGTGDGYTF
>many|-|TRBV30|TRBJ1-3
TGTGCCTGGAGTGGTTCTGGAAACACCATATATTTT
CAWSGSGNTIYF
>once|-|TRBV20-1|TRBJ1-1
TGCAGTGCTAGAGAACCTTCGAACAGGGACGGTGAAGCTTTCTTT
CSAREPSNRDGEAFF
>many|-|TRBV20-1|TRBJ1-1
TGCAGTGCTAGAGATCTAGGGCAGTCCGTTGAAGCTTTCTTT
CSARDLGQSVEAFF
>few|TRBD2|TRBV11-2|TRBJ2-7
TGTGCCAGCAGCTCAGGTCTAGCGGGGATCTACGAGCAGTACTTC
CASSSGLAGIYEQYF
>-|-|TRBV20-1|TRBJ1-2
TGCAGTGCTTTTAATGGCTACACCTTC
CSAFNGYTF
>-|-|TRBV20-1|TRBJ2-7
TGCAGTGCTAGGACTGAAGGCTACGAGCAGTACTTC
CSARTEGYEQYF
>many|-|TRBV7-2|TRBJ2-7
TGTGCCAGCAGCGGGGTTGGGGGCGACTCCTACGAGCAGTACTTC
CASSGVGGDSYEQYF
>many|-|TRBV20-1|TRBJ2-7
TGCAGTGCCTATCGGGACCCGGGAAGGGCCTACGAGCAGTACTTC
CSAYRDPGRAYEQYF
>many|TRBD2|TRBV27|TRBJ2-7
TGTGCCAGCAGTTCTCGGACTAGCGGGCAAACCTACGAGCAGTACTTC
CASSSRTSGQTYEQYF
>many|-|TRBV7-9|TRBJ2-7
TGTGCCAGCAGCTTAGATGGGGGCGTGGAGGAGCAGTACTTC
CASSLDGGVEEQYF
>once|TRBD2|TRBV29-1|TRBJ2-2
TGCAGCGGCGGGGGAGGGGACACCGGGGAGCTGTTTTTT
CSGGGGDTGELFF
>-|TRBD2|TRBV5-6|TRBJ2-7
TGTGCCAGCAGCTTGAGGCTAGCGGGAGTTCACTCCTACGAGCAGTACTTC
CASSLRLAGVHSYEQYF
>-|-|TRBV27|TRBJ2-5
TGTGCCAGCAGAGGGACGACGAGGGAGACCCAGTACTTC
CASRGTTRETQYF
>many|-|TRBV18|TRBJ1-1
TGTGCCAGCTCACCCGGGCGGACTGTACCTGAAGCTTTCTTT
CASSPGRTVPEAFF
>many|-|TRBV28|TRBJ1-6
TGTGCCAGCAGTGCCGACATTCCTAATTCACCCCTCCACTTT
CASSADIPNSPLHF
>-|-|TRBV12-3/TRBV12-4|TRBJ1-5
TGTGCCAGCAGTTTCACAGGGCTAGGTCAGCCCCAGCATTTT
CASSFTGLGQPQHF
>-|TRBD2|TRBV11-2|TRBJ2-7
TGTGCCAGCAGCTCCACCCTAGCGGGAGGTTCCGAGCAGTACTTC
CASSSTLAGGSEQYF
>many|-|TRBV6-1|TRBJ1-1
TGTGCCAGCAGAGTAAGCGGACGGGAGAACACTGAAGCTTTCTTT
CASRVSGRENTEAFF
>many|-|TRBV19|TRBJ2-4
TGTGCCAGTAGTATTCAGCGGGTGCTAGCCAAAAACATTCAGTACTTC
CASSIQRVLAKNIQYF
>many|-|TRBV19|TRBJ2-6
TGTGCCAGTAGTCGCGGCCACTCTGGGGCCAACGTCCTGACTTTC
CASSRGHSGANVLTF
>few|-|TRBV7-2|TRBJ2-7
TGTGCCAGCAGCTTAGCTTCACGGCTCTACGAGCAGTACTTC
CASSLASRLYEQYF
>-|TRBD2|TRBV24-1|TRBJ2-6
TGTGCCACCAGTGATTTTCCCAGCGGGAAAGGTGCTGGGGCCAACGTCCTGACTTTC
CATSDFPSGKGAGANVLTF
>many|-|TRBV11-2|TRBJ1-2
TGTGCCAGCAGCTTGGAGGGGATCTATGGCTACACCTTC
CASSLEGIYGYTF
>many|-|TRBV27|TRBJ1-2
TGTGCCAGCAGTAACGTCCCGAACCCACGCTATGGCTACACCTTC
CASSNVPNPRYGYTF
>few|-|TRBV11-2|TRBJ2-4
TGTGCCAGCAGCGATAAAAATCCGGGACGCCGAAACATTCAGTACTTC
CASSDKNPGRRNIQYF
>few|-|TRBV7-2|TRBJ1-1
TGTGCCAGCAGCCGCTCACCTGAAGCTTTCTTT
CASSRSPEAFF
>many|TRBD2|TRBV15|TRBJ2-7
TGTGCCACCAGCAGAGATCGGGGGGGCTACGAGCAGTACTTC
CATSRDRGGYEQYF
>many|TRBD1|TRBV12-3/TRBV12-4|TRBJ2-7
TGTGCCAGCAGTAAACAGGGGGCCCACGAGCAGTACTTC
CASSKQGAHEQYF
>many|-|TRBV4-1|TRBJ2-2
TGCGCCAGCAGCGCGGGGGCTAACACCGGGGAGCTGTTTTTT
CASSAGANTGELFF
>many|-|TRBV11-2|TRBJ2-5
TGTGCCAGCAGCTTAAAGGGGGATCGAGAGACCCAGTACTTC
CASSLKGDRETQYF
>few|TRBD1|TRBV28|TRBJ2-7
TGTGCCAGCCGATATTCCGGGACAGGGAGAAACGAGCAGTACTTC
CASRYSGTGRNEQYF
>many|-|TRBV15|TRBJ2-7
TGTGCCACCAGCGATGGGGGCGGAGGCTACGAGCAGTACTTC
CATSDGGGGYEQYF
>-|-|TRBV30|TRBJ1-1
TGTGCCTGGAGTGTACAGGGACTGGGCACTGAAGCTTTCTTT
CAWSVQGLGTEAFF
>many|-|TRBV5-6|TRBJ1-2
TGTGCCAGCAGCTTGCTGGAAGGAAACTATGGCTACACCTTC
CASSLLEGNYGYTF
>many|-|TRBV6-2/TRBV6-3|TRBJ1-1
TGTGCCAGCACCCACGGGTGGGACACCTGGAACACTGAAGCTTTCTTT
CASTHGWDTWNTEAFF
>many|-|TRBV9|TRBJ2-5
TGTGCCAGCAGCGTAGGACCCCCGCGGTTTGGGTACCAAGAGACCCAGTACTTC
CASSVGPPRFGYQETQYF
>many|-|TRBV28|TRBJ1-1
TGTGCCAGCAGTTTGACGACCGCAGGAGAGGCTGAAGCTTTCTTT
CASSLTTAGEAEAFF
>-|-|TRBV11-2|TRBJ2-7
TGTGCCAGCAGTCCGATTTCGAGGGGCTCACATGTTTCCTACGAGCAGTACTTC
CASSPISRGSHVSYEQYF
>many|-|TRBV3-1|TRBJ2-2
TGTGCCAGCAGCCAAGAGGGGACACACGTGGGGCTGTTTTTT
CASSQEGTHVGLFF
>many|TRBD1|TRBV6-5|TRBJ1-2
TGTGCCAGCAGTTACTCGGGGACAGGGCGCGATGGCTACACCTTC
CASSYSGTGRDGYTF
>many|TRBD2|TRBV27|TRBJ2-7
TGTGCCAGCAGTTTCGCCGCCGGGACTAGTAACGAGCAGTACTTC
CASSFAAGTSNEQYF
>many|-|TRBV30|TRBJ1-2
TGTGCCTGGAGACAATCGGGGGGGGCGCCCAACTATGGCTACACCTTC
CAWRQSGGAPNYGYTF
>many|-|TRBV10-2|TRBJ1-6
TGCGCCAGCAGTGCGGCGTTCACCGCACGGTCACCCCTCCACTTT
CASSAAFTARSPLHF